These 28 T cell receptor beta chains originate from one sample sequenced in a study of cytomegalovirus exposure and HLA in healthy donors. Measured with immunoSEQ multiplex PCR; TCRdb has only the in-frame clones, and not every one. This sample has approximately 300,000 clones, with roughly 87% found just once. Material: PBMCs. These receptors all stem from a woman in her 30s in good health and CMV-seropositive.

This rearrangement joins TRBV28 to TRBJ2-2, with 7 bases fitting TRBD1. Per germline, CDR1 MDHEN and CDR2 SYDVKM. V trimming: 2 bases; J trimming: 0 bases; junction bases outside the gene matches: 0. This CDR3 contains 15 residues. As DNA, the CDR3 is TGTGCCAGCAGTTTACAGGGGGCGAACACCGGGGAGCTGTTTTTT. This encodes CASSLQGANTGELFF. Based on the CDR3 plus reference TRBV28 and TRBJ2-2, the full variable domain is DVKVTQSSRYLVKRTGEKVFLECVQDMDHENMFWYRQDPGLGLRLIYFSYDVKMKEKGDIPEGYSVSREKKERFSLILESASTNQTSMYLCASSLQGANTGELFFGEGSRLTVL.

Only a few counts were recorded for this clone. The V call is TRBV18, the J call TRBJ1-5, with D perhaps TRBD1 (5 bases). In germline, CDR1 is KGHSH, CDR2 LQKENI. CDR3 length equals 16 residues. V was clipped by 3 bases and J by 2 bases, with 14 bases between them. CDR3 loop: CASSPLQAGGNQPQHF. The CDR3 DNA sequence: TGTGCCAGCTCACCGTTACAGGCCGGGGGCAATCAGCCCCAGCATTTT.

This clone occurred once. The rearrangement links TRBV5-1 to TRBJ2-7, with 11 bases matching TRBD2. CDR3 length: 16 residues. Germline CDR1 and CDR2: SGHRS and YFSETQ. J gave up 2 bases and V 0 bases, and 4 bases lay outside the gene matches. The CDR3 protein is CASSLVGTSGTYEQYF. The CDR3 coding sequence is TGCGCCAGCAGCTTGGTAGGGACTAGCGGAACCTACGAGCAGTACTTC.

The CDR3: CASSYSIQGFGYTF. The CDR3 nucleotides read TGTGCCAGCAGTTACTCGATTCAGGGATTTGGCTACACCTTC. The chain uses TRBV6-5 and TRBJ1-2; TRBD1 is a possible D gene (5 bases). V shed 0 bases and J shed 7 bases, with 12 bases lying between them. This CDR3 spans 14 amino acids. CDR1 and CDR2 from the germline V gene are MNHEY and SVGAGI.

V and J are TRBV5-1 and TRBJ2-7; 9 bases are a match to TRBD2. The germline gives CDR1 SGHRS, CDR2 YFSETQ. V shed 1 base, J shed 2 bases, and the junction held 7 bases outside the gene matches. The CDR3 is 16 amino acids. As DNA, the CDR3 is TGCGCCAGCAGCTTGCCCTGGGCTAGCGGGGCCTACGAGCAGTACTTC. Translation gives CASSLPWASGAYEQYF. The entire variable domain, with the rest obtained from reference TRBV5-1 and TRBJ2-7, is as follows: KAGVTQTPRYLIKTRGQQVTLSCSPISGHRSVSWYQQTPGQGLQFLFEYFSETQRNKGNFPGRFSGRQFSNSRSEMNVSTLELGDSALYLCASSLPWASGAYEQYFGPGTRLTVT.

A few counts support this clone. The chain joins TRBV7-9 to TRBJ2-7; either TRBD1 or TRBD2 may fit D (6 bases each). The V gene lost 5 bases and the J gene lost 1 base, with 12 bases spanning the gap. Germline loops: CDR1 SEHNR, CDR2 FQNEAQ (reference sequence). The CDR3 totals 14 residues. CDR3 DNA: TGTGCCAGCAGCCCTGGGGGGCAATCCTACGAGCAGTACTTC. Encoded protein: CASSPGGQSYEQYF.

The chain is built from TRBV6-9 and TRBJ2-7, with TRBD2 identical over 10 bases. The V gene's germline CDR1 is MNHGY and CDR2 SVAAGI. The CDR3 totals 14 residues. The J segment lost 9 bases and the V segment lost 0 bases, leaving 5 bases of the junction unmatched. The CDR3 sequence is CASSYSSGGDAQYF. CDR3 coding DNA: TGTGCCAGCAGTTATTCCAGCGGGGGGGATGCGCAGTACTTC.

The V and J genes are TRBV5-6 and TRBJ1-3; D call uncertain. CDR3 size: 15 residues. Germline values: CDR1 SGHDT, CDR2 YYEEEE. V was shortened by 2 bases and J by 0 bases, with 9 bases between the two germline ends. The CDR3 is CASSFLALSGNTIYF. The CDR3 nucleotides are TGTGCCAGCAGCTTTCTCGCACTCTCTGGAAACACCATATATTTT.

V usage is TRBV9 and J usage is TRBJ2-1, with D possibly TRBD2 on 7 matching bases. V gave up 4 bases and J gave up 8 bases, with 16 bases separating them. The CDR3 is 14 amino acids. Germline V gene sequence: CDR1 SGDLS, CDR2 YYNGEE. As DNA, the CDR3 is TGTGCCAGCAGCCCCTCAGGCGGGGGCCATGAGCAGTTCTTC. Protein: CASSPSGGGHEQFF.

This chain links TRBV7-9 with TRBJ1-2; D not certain. The CDR3 extends over 11 amino acids. Germline assignment: CDR1 SEHNR and CDR2 FQNEAQ (reference sequence). Trimming took off 6 bases at V and 4 bases at J, with 6 bases between the two ends. CDR3 amino acids: CASRETYGYTF. The CDR3 DNA reads TGTGCCAGCAGGGAGACCTATGGCTACACCTTC.

J is TRBJ1-1 and V is TRBV2; perhaps TRBD1 as D (6 bases). The V and J ends lost 6 bases and 1 base respectively, with 12 bases between them. There are 14 residues in the CDR3. From germline, CDR1 is SNHLY and CDR2 FYNNEI. CDR3 bases: TGTGCCAGCAGGCCGGGACACCCGAACACTGAAGCTTTCTTT. Residues: CASRPGHPNTEAFF.

This clone was picked up one time. This rearrangement joins TRBV6-6 to TRBJ2-1; TRBD2 matches at 9 bases. Germline loops: CDR1 MNHNY, CDR2 SVGAGI (reference sequence). Trimming took 2 bases from V and 8 from J; bases not matched to a gene: 7. CDR3 length: 15 amino acids. CDR3: CASSYGAGGLDEQFF. CDR3 nucleotide sequence: TGTGCCAGCAGTTACGGTGCGGGGGGGCTCGATGAGCAGTTCTTC.

The rearrangement joins TRBV5-1 to TRBJ2-2, with D unclear. CDR3 length equals 17 residues. The germline V gene has CDR1 SGHRS and CDR2 YFSETQ. V lost 1 base and J lost 2, with 15 bases in between. CDR3 DNA sequence: TGCGCCAGCAGCTTGAGTAATGGGGTCACCAACACCGGGGAGCTGTTTTTT. Translation gives CASSLSNGVTNTGELFF.

V is TRBV15 and J is TRBJ1-2, with D maybe TRBD1 (6 bases). Germline assignment: CDR1 LNHNV and CDR2 YYDKDF (reference sequence). V was pared by 0 bases and J by 3 bases, with 11 bases between. CDR3 length equals 15 residues. CDR3 coding DNA: TGTGCCACCAGCAGAGATCCCACAGGGTACTATGGCTACACCTTC. Translated: CATSRDPTGYYGYTF. Complete variable domain (other parts from reference TRBV15 and TRBJ1-2): DAMVIQNPRYQVTQFGKPVTLSCSQTLNHNVMYWYQQKSSQAPKLLFHYYDKDFNNEADTPDNFQSRRPNTSFCFLDIRSPGLGDTAMYLCATSRDPTGYYGYTFGSGTRLTVV.

In its sample, this clone was seen a few times. The chain has TRBV15 and TRBJ2-1; 9 bases are a match to TRBD2. The V and J ends lost 1 base and 7 bases, in that order; junction bases with no gene match: 2. The CDR3 totals 14 residues. Per the germline V gene, CDR1 is LNHNV and CDR2 is YYDKDF (reference sequence). The CDR3 loop reads CATSRGGRANEQFF. For the CDR3, the DNA is TGTGCCACCAGCAGAGGCGGGAGGGCAAATGAGCAGTTCTTC. Based on the CDR3 plus reference TRBV15 and TRBJ2-1, the full variable domain is DAMVIQNPRYQVTQFGKPVTLSCSQTLNHNVMYWYQQKSSQAPKLLFHYYDKDFNNEADTPDNFQSRRPNTSFCFLDIRSPGLGDTAMYLCATSRGGRANEQFFGPGTRLTVL.

This clone was seen more than once but under ten times. The chain joins TRBV5-1 to TRBJ1-2; no definite D call. CDR3 length: 17 residues. Germline lookup yields CDR1 SGHRS and CDR2 YFSETQ. V was trimmed by 7 bases and J by 4 bases, leaving 26 bases between them. The CDR3 bases are TGCGCCAGCCACCAACCAGATACGCAGGCCTTTGCCTATGGCTACACCTTC. Residues: CASHQPDTQAFAYGYTF.

The V call is TRBV5-1, the J call TRBJ1-1; D might be TRBD1 (6 bases). Per germline, CDR1 SGHRS and CDR2 YFSETQ. Trimming pared 0 bases from V and 0 bases from J, leaving 9 bases between. The CDR3 loop spans 15 amino acids. The CDR3 coding sequence is TGCGCCAGCAGCTTGGTAGAGGGGGTGAACACTGAAGCTTTCTTT. The encoded protein is CASSLVEGVNTEAFF.

V is TRBV7-9 and J is TRBJ2-4; D not resolved. The length of the CDR3 is 13 residues. Trimming removed 3 bases at V and 0 bases at J, with 3 bases between. Per the germline V gene, CDR1 is SEHNR and CDR2 is FQNEAQ (reference sequence). The CDR3 protein is CASSLSAKNIQYF. CDR3 coding DNA: TGTGCCAGCAGCTTGTCAGCCAAAAACATTCAGTACTTC.

The chain combines TRBV2 with TRBJ1-2; D is undetermined. CDR3 length: 13 residues. V was shortened by 8 bases and J by 0 bases, with 10 bases between the two germline ends. In germline, CDR1 is SNHLY, CDR2 FYNNEI. The CDR3 sequence: CASVRITNYGYTF. CDR3 nucleotides: TGTGCCAGCGTTAGGATTACTAACTATGGCTACACCTTC.

The chain joins TRBV27 to TRBJ2-5; D remains ambiguous. The CDR3 totals 14 residues. In germline, CDR1 is MNHEY, CDR2 SMNVEV (reference sequence). With 2 bases removed from V and 1 base from J, the gap between germline ends came to 8 bases. The CDR3 loop reads CASSLSQLQETQYF. The DNA for the CDR3 is TGTGCCAGCAGTTTAAGTCAGCTCCAAGAGACCCAGTACTTC.

The chain joins TRBV6-5 to TRBJ2-1, with D possibly TRBD2 on 5 matching bases. V was shortened by 2 bases and J by 3 bases, with 8 bases between the two germline ends. The CDR3 is 14 amino acids. The V gene's germline CDR1 is MNHEY and CDR2 SVGAGI. The CDR3 DNA reads TGTGCCAGCAGTTACCGGACTCTCTACAATGAGCAGTTCTTC. Translated: CASSYRTLYNEQFF.

This clone came up once. The rearrangement uses TRBV30 and TRBJ1-6; D is uncertain. V dropped 4 bases and J dropped 4 bases, with 17 bases sitting between them. Germline CDR1 GTSNPN, CDR2 SVGIG (reference sequence). This CDR3 spans 16 amino acids. The CDR3 spells CAWNFQSGVYNSPLHF. The CDR3 DNA sequence: TGTGCCTGGAATTTCCAGAGTGGGGTTTATAATTCACCCCTCCACTTT.

The chain combines TRBV2 with TRBJ1-2, with TRBD1 identical over 9 bases. Germline lookup yields CDR1 SNHLY and CDR2 FYNNEI. This CDR3 contains 13 residues. J gave up 0 bases and V 8 bases, and 1 base lay outside the gene matches. The CDR3 here is CASWTGANYGYTF. CDR3 nucleotides: TGTGCCAGCTGGACAGGGGCTAACTATGGCTACACCTTC.

V is TRBV30 and J is TRBJ2-1; D may be TRBD2 (7 bases). The CDR3 covers 14 residues. Germline V gives CDR1 GTSNPN, CDR2 SVGIG (reference sequence). V lost 3 bases, J lost 12 bases, and 21 bases lay in between. The CDR3 sequence is CAWRGGGRLMWQFF. The CDR3 bases are TGTGCCTGGAGAGGGGGGGGCAGACTAATGTGGCAGTTCTTC.

The chain combines TRBV7-6 with TRBJ1-1, with a weak D call TRBD1 (5 bases). CDR3 size: 15 residues. The V gene's germline CDR1 is SGHVS and CDR2 FNYEAQ. Trimming cost V 0 bases and J 1 base, with 9 bases left between them. The CDR3 loop is CASSLAGDGNTEAFF. CDR3 bases: TGTGCCAGCAGCTTAGCGGGGGACGGGAACACTGAAGCTTTCTTT.

The V call is TRBV6-5, the J call TRBJ1-5; tentatively, D is TRBD1 (5 bases). Germline loops: CDR1 MNHEY, CDR2 SVGAGI. This CDR3 is 15 amino acids long. Trimming removed 5 bases from V and 9 bases from J, with 20 bases in between. This chain's CDR3 is CASSPTGTGKGPQHF. The CDR3 DNA reads as TGTGCCAGCAGTCCTACCGGGACGGGGAAAGGGCCCCAGCATTTT.

This chain connects TRBV29-1 to TRBJ2-3, with 12 bases fitting TRBD1. CDR3 length: 15 residues. CDR1 and CDR2 from the germline V gene are SQVTM and ANQGSEA. V was clipped by 3 bases and J by 3 bases; unmatched bases: 4. This CDR3 is CSVDGTGGKTDTQYF. In DNA form, the CDR3 reads TGCAGCGTTGATGGGACAGGGGGCAAGACAGATACGCAGTATTTT.

The gene calls are TRBV13 and TRBJ1-1, with 8 bases fitting TRBD1. CDR1 and CDR2 from the germline V gene are PRHDT and FYEKMQ (reference sequence). With 5 bases clipped from V and 6 bases from J, the junction kept 8 bases outside the gene matches. The CDR3 extends over 14 amino acids. CDR3 protein: CASSRTGLRAEAFF. The CDR3 nucleotides are TGTGCCAGCAGCAGGACAGGGTTAAGGGCTGAAGCTTTCTTT.